Sequencing of this T cell receptor beta chain was carried out in a study of blood T cell repertoires in COVID-19. Study background: Sources were T cells, B-cell-depleted T cells, or PBMCs; the material itself was cDNA or gDNA.

Method: immunoSEQ multiplex PCR; TCRdb's copy keeps in-frame clones and lacks some. The table has fewer than 85,000 clones, around 90% seen once. Trimming took 6 bases from V and 5 from J; bases not matched to a gene: 6. Germline CDR1 reads SEHNR; CDR2 reads FQNEAQ (reference sequence). This CDR3 spans 14 amino acids. The chain combines TRBV7-9 with TRBJ2-3; 9 bases align to TRBD2. Sequencing input: peripheral blood. The sequence came from a woman between 50 and 59 years old in a cohort sampled during active COVID-19. Here the CDR3 DNA reads TGTGCCAGCAGGGCTAGCGGGAATGGAGATACGCAGTATTTT. It specifies CASRASGNGDTQYF.